This T cell receptor beta chain was profiled in a study of shared clonotypes between healthy human individuals. Across the study: Every donor yielded three CD4 naive, three CD4 memory, two CD8 naive and one CD8 memory plate.

In the source study's methods: Filtering differed for immunoSEQ, which gave only junction sequences without quality scores. Profiling relied on immunoSEQ multiplex PCR, and the TCRdb table lists in-frame clones only, not all of them. V and J calls plus clone size are reproduced from that table; the DNA served to infer D and trimming. This sample has about 2.3 million clones; 93% occur once, and the top ten carry under 0.45%. Points from the study as a whole: Generally, naive subsets came out with larger estimated richness than memory subsets.

Germline-derived CDR1 and CDR2 are MDHEN and SYDVKM. This CDR3 contains 15 residues. The V segment lost 6 bases and the J segment 5 bases; nucleotides outside the gene matches: 9. Memory CD4+ cells were the fraction left after CD45RA+ naive selection. For this clone: The antigen remains undetermined.

Material: naive CD4+ T cells from PBMCs. The sample's subset: CD45RA+ positively selected. This receptor was taken from a young man in good health. Some clones in this sample may be carry-over from other donors' samples. The chain has TRBV28 and TRBJ1-5; 8 positions match TRBD1. The CDR3 loop is CASRLTGGRDQPQHF. CDR3 in DNA: TGTGCCAGCAGACTAACAGGGGGAAGGGATCAGCCCCAGCATTTT.